This T cell receptor beta chain was identified in a study of blood T cell repertoires in COVID-19. Across the study: PBMCs, B-cell-depleted T cells, or T cells were the source of the cDNA or gDNA that made up the material.

Original data processing: The assay estimated nucleated cells by amplifying reference gene primers. TCRdb's table, derived via immunoSEQ multiplex PCR, lists solely in-frame clones and lacks some. That table gives V, J and clone size, and the DNA gave D and trimming. The table lists 250,000 to 300,000 clones, 86% of them singletons. CDR3 length: 13 amino acids. V lost 1 base, J lost 5 bases, and 9 bases lay in between. Germline CDR1 SGDLS, CDR2 YYNGEE. The sequenced sample consisted of peripheral blood. The sequence was collected from a woman in her twenties or thirties with COVID-19, enrolled during active disease. The chain couples TRBV9 to TRBJ1-1; D is unclear. CDR3 sequence reads: CASSVSRDTEAFF. The CDR3 region has the DNA TGTGCCAGCAGCGTATCCCGGGATACTGAAGCTTTCTTT.